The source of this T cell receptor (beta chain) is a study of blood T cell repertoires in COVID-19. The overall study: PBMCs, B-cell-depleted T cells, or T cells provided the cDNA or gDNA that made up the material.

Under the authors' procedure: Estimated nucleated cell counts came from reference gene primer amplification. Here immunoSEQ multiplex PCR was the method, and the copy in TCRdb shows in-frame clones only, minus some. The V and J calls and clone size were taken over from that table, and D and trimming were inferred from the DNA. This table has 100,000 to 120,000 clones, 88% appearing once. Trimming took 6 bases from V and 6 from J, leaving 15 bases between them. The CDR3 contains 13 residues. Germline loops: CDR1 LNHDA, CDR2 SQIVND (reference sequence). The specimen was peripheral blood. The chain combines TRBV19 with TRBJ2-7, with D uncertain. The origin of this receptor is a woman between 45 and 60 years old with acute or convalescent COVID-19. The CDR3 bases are TGTGCCAGTAGGGTCGCAGGTCTGCCCGAGCAGTACTTC. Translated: CASRVAGLPEQYF.